The present TCR beta chain was sequenced within a study of control samples from healthy donors and cancer patients (dated by TCRdb to 2018 to 2020). To note about this clone: Its target antigen remains unknown. Per-nucleotide qualities are absent, and no much larger clonotype sits a single base away.

The library relied on the immunoSEQ multiplex PCR assay. Held by TCRdb, this immuneACCESS table contains in-frame sequences only and omits some clones. Under half of the omission traces to an unresolved V gene where checked; the cause of the rest is unknown. The sample data list under 200,000 clones, and 91% of these were observed just once. Approximately 1.5% of the sample comes from the top ten. Cut back by 5 bases and 1 base, the V and J ends lie 18 bases apart. Taken from cysteine to phenylalanine, the CDR3 has 18 residues. CDR3 DNA is the only sequence kept; it has 54 bases, read in frame from the first base. Reading the germline V gene (reference sequence) gives CDR1 LNHDA and CDR2 SQIVND.

The TCR comes from a woman aged 25 to 39 in good health. The sample comprised blood. The rearranged segments are TRBV19 and TRBJ2-6, and the D gene may be TRBD2, 7 bases matching. In nucleotides, the sequence is TGTGCCAGTAGTTTACTGGGCAGGGGAGGGTCTGGGGCCAACGTCCTGACTTTC. Translated, this is CASSLLGRGGSGANVLTF.